These T cell receptor beta chains were read from a single sample in a study of blood T cell repertoires in COVID-19. Here immunoSEQ multiplex PCR was the method, and the copy in TCRdb shows in-frame clones only, minus some. The table shows around 320,000 clones, with roughly 89% occurring only once. Specimen: peripheral blood. These receptors originate from a woman in her thirties with COVID-19, enrolled during active disease. Each CDR3 is given with its conserved first and last residue. The D gene is left open where the match is weak. The size field is filled for only some rows; it gives once, few, many or a size class.

v_gene,abundance,j_gene,d_gene,CDR3aa,CDR3nt
TRBV14,-,TRBJ1-6,TRBD1,CASSRGTASNNSPLHF,TGTGCCAGCAGCCGGGGGACAGCGAGCAATAATTCACCCCTCCACTTT
TRBV6-5,-,TRBJ1-1,TRBD1,CASSYSRAGGTEAFF,TGTGCCAGCAGTTACTCGAGGGCAGGGGGCACTGAAGCTTTCTTT
TRBV6-5,once,TRBJ1-2,TRBD1,CASRGQPKANYGYTF,TGTGCCAGCCGGGGACAGCCAAAAGCTAACTATGGCTACACCTTC
TRBV7-9,-,TRBJ2-1,TRBD2,CASSLSGAIYNEQFF,TGTGCCAGCAGCCTTAGCGGGGCAATCTACAATGAGCAGTTCTTC
TRBV3-1/TRBV3-2,-,TRBJ2-3,-,CASSLRTISVGADTQYF,TGTGCCAGCAGCCTACGGACTATCTCAGTGGGGGCAGATACGCAGTATTTT
TRBV21-1,-,TRBJ2-5,-,CASSTEPRGRLETQYF,TGTGCCAGCAGCACGGAACCCAGGGGGCGCTTGGAGACCCAGTACTTC
TRBV18,-,TRBJ1-1,-,CASSRYGGDEAFF,TGTGCCAGCTCACGGTACGGGGGGGATGAAGCTTTCTTT
TRBV2,-,TRBJ2-7,TRBD2,CASNRDSGISYEQYF,TGTGCCAGCAATCGGGATAGCGGGATTTCCTACGAGCAGTACTTC
TRBV28,-,TRBJ2-7,TRBD1,CASSLPVGTGYYEQYF,TGTGCCAGCAGTTTGCCTGTGGGGACAGGTTACTACGAGCAGTACTTC
TRBV6-5,-,TRBJ2-3,-,CASSYEGFLTDTQYF,TGTGCCAGCAGTTACGAGGGCTTCCTCACAGATACGCAGTATTTT
TRBV5-1,-,TRBJ1-4,-,CASRSNPGKANEKLFF,TGCGCCAGCAGATCAAATCCAGGGAAGGCTAATGAAAAACTGTTTTTT
TRBV19,-,TRBJ1-1,-,CASSIGQGTTEAFF,TGTGCCAGTAGTATAGGGCAGGGGACCACTGAAGCTTTCTTT
TRBV5-1,-,TRBJ2-2,-,CASSLAGQNTGELFF,TGCGCCAGCAGCTTGGCGGGACAAAACACCGGGGAGCTGTTTTTT
TRBV5-6,-,TRBJ2-7,TRBD1,CASSFTGTAYEQYF,TGTGCCAGCAGCTTCACCGGGACAGCTTACGAGCAGTACTTC
TRBV25-1,-,TRBJ2-7,-,CASSDWSTETGVYEQYF,TGTGCCAGCAGTGATTGGTCGACGGAGACAGGAGTCTACGAGCAGTACTTC
TRBV19,-,TRBJ2-5,-,CASSALLLPGETQYF,TGTGCCAGTAGTGCCCTACTACTGCCGGGGGAGACCCAGTACTTC
TRBV4-2,-,TRBJ1-1,-,CASSQDFWGGGNTEAFF,TGTGCCAGCAGCCAAGATTTTTGGGGAGGAGGGAACACTGAAGCTTTCTTT
TRBV5-4,-,TRBJ1-5,TRBD1,CASSYKSVGGQGGQPQHF,TGTGCCAGCAGTTATAAGTCCGTGGGGGGACAGGGGGGTCAGCCCCAGCATTTT
TRBV29-1,-,TRBJ2-1,-,CSVSQGNEQFF,TGCAGCGTTTCCCAGGGAAATGAGCAGTTCTTC
TRBV6-5,-,TRBJ1-2,-,CASSLGGSHYGYTF,TGTGCCAGCAGTCTGGGGGGGTCTCACTATGGCTACACCTTC
TRBV3-1/TRBV3-2,-,TRBJ1-2,TRBD1,CASSLDRGNYGYTF,TGTGCCAGCAGCCTTGACAGGGGGAACTATGGCTACACCTTC
TRBV28,-,TRBJ1-2,-,CASSLVGGAIYGYTF,TGTGCCAGCAGTTTAGTCGGGGGGGCCATTTATGGCTACACCTTC
TRBV13,-,TRBJ2-6,TRBD2,CASSYFSGGDGLGSSGANVLTF,TGTGCCAGCAGCTATTTTTCCGGGGGGGACGGCCTAGGTTCCTCTGGGGCCAACGTCCTGACTTTC
TRBV7-2,-,TRBJ2-3,-,CASSLGGPGTDTQYF,TGTGCCAGCAGCTTAGGGGGGCCTGGCACAGATACGCAGTATTTT
TRBV5-1,-,TRBJ2-7,-,CASSLYGSPLACEQYF,TGCGCCAGCAGCTTGTACGGTTCCCCCCTAGCCTGTGAGCAGTACTTC
TRBV19,-,TRBJ2-3,-,CASSVASTDTQYF,TGTGCCAGTAGTGTAGCCTCCACAGATACGCAGTATTTT
TRBV5-1,-,TRBJ1-2,TRBD1,CASSRGTDGYTF,TGCGCCAGCAGCCGGGGGACAGATGGCTACACCTTC
TRBV12-3/TRBV12-4,-,TRBJ2-1,-,CASSSGVEQFF,TGTGCCAGCAGCTCAGGGGTTGAGCAGTTCTTC
TRBV18,few,TRBJ1-1,TRBD1,CASSPPRRQGGTEAFF,TGTGCCAGCTCACCCCCACGGAGACAGGGAGGCACTGAAGCTTTCTTT
TRBV5-1,-,TRBJ2-7,-,CASSLGGRANQEQYF,TGCGCCAGCAGCTTGGGTGGCAGGGCAAATCAAGAGCAGTACTTC
TRBV19,-,TRBJ2-4,TRBD2,CASSMRLAGVIAKNIQYF,TGTGCCAGTAGTATGAGACTAGCGGGGGTGATAGCCAAAAACATTCAGTACTTC